The rows below give T cell receptor beta chains drawn from one sample of a study of PD-L1 blockade in urothelial cancer. Using immunoSEQ multiplex PCR, the repertoire was profiled, and TCRdb retains in-frame clones only, with some absent. The sample contains fewer than 100,000 clones, 85% of which appear only once. The specimen was PBMCs, collected around atezolizumab (anti-PD-L1) treatment. Source of these receptors: a man aged 35 to 55 with urothelial cancer. CDR3s include the opening cysteine and the closing phenylalanine or tryptophan. The D gene is left open where the match is weak. Clone sizes are given selectively: once, few, many, or a class where the clone is expanded.

v_call	d_call	j_call	clone_size	cdr3_aa	cdr3_nt
TRBV19	-	TRBJ2-2	-	CASSRGQNTGELFF	TGTGCCAGTAGTAGGGGACAGAACACCGGGGAGCTGTTTTTT
TRBV28	-	TRBJ1-4	-	CASSPPQDPREKLFF	TGTGCCAGCAGTCCCCCACAGGACCCGAGAGAAAAACTGTTTTTT
TRBV5-4	-	TRBJ2-2	-	CASSFSTINPPGELFF	TGTGCCAGCAGCTTCTCGACAATCAATCCCCCTGGGGAGCTGTTTTTT
TRBV7-3	TRBD2	TRBJ2-1	-	CASSFTSESSYNEQFF	TGTGCCAGCAGCTTTACTAGCGAAAGCTCCTACAATGAGCAGTTCTTC
TRBV13	TRBD1	TRBJ2-7	-	CASSLGDRANEQYF	TGTGCCAGCAGCTTAGGCGACAGGGCCAACGAGCAGTACTTC
TRBV7-2	-	TRBJ1-2	-	CASSLQTGNYGYTF	TGTGCCAGCAGCTTACAAACGGGGAACTATGGCTACACCTTC
TRBV2	TRBD1	TRBJ1-5	-	CASSKTTGGVQPQHF	TGTGCCAGCAGTAAAACAACAGGGGGCGTTCAGCCCCAGCATTTT
TRBV30	-	TRBJ1-3	-	CAWNTGWGSGNTIYF	TGTGCCTGGAATACAGGGTGGGGGTCTGGAAACACCATATATTTT
TRBV6-5	TRBD2	TRBJ2-7	-	CASSRTSGTYEQYF	TGTGCCAGCAGTCGGACTAGCGGGACCTACGAGCAGTACTTC
TRBV28	TRBD1	TRBJ2-3	-	CASSFFGSGAGGIDTQYF	TGTGCCAGCAGTTTTTTCGGGTCTGGGGCAGGGGGCATAGATACGCAGTATTTT
TRBV18	-	TRBJ2-2	few	CASSPGTGRELFF	TGTGCCAGCTCACCGGGAACAGGGAGGGAGCTGTTTTTT
TRBV28	TRBD1	TRBJ2-5	-	CASSPGQGILGETQYF	TGTGCCAGCAGTCCCGGACAGGGAATTTTAGGGGAGACCCAGTACTTC
TRBV10-1	-	TRBJ2-3	-	CASSPGTLSTQYF	TGCGCCAGCAGTCCTGGGACTTTGAGTACGCAGTATTTT
TRBV29-1	TRBD1	TRBJ1-2	-	CSADRGYGYTF	TGCAGCGCTGACAGGGGCTATGGCTACACCTTC
TRBV7-5	-	TRBJ2-7	-	CVNLAGTVFEQYF	TGTGTAAACCTAGCGGGGACCGTTTTCGAGCAGTACTTC
TRBV19	-	TRBJ2-1	few	CASSIPPYYNEQFF	TGTGCCAGTAGTATTCCACCCTACTACAATGAGCAGTTCTTC
TRBV5-4	TRBD1	TRBJ2-1	-	CASSLPTGASYNEQFF	TGTGCCAGCAGCTTGCCAACAGGGGCTTCCTACAATGAGCAGTTCTTC
TRBV28	TRBD2	TRBJ2-1	once	CASSSRGGGNDEQFF	TGTGCCAGCAGTAGCCGCGGGGGAGGGAACGATGAGCAGTTCTTC
TRBV7-8	-	TRBJ1-1	once	CASSFGGSTEAFF	TGTGCCAGCAGCTTTGGGGGGAGCACTGAAGCTTTCTTT
TRBV28	-	TRBJ2-7	-	CASGPTGFEQYF	TGTGCCAGCGGCCCTACAGGGTTCGAGCAGTACTTC
TRBV19	-	TRBJ2-1	-	CASSPKGRGGANEQFF	TGTGCCAGTAGTCCCAAAGGGAGAGGAGGGGCCAATGAGCAGTTCTTC
TRBV7-8	TRBD2	TRBJ2-7	-	CASRSTRGGYEQYF	TGTGCCAGCAGATCCACCCGGGGAGGGTACGAGCAGTACTTC
TRBV5-1	-	TRBJ2-3	-	CASIESSLSNTDTQYF	TGCGCCAGCATCGAATCAAGCCTTTCAAACACAGATACGCAGTATTTT
TRBV27	TRBD1	TRBJ2-4	-	CATWDREAKNIQYF	TGTGCCACCTGGGACAGGGAAGCCAAAAACATTCAGTACTTC
TRBV28	-	TRBJ1-1	-	CASSRTVPRTEAFF	TGTGCCAGCAGCAGGACAGTGCCAAGGACTGAAGCTTTCTTT
TRBV10-3	-	TRBJ1-1	once	CAITEGASTEAFF	TGTGCCATCACTGAGGGAGCGAGCACTGAAGCTTTCTTT
TRBV19	-	TRBJ1-2	-	CASSIQNYGYTF	TGTGCCAGTAGTATCCAGAACTATGGCTACACCTTC
TRBV28	-	TRBJ2-7	-	CASSAQPRLAYEQYF	TGTGCCAGCAGTGCCCAACCGAGGTTGGCCTACGAGCAGTACTTC